What follows describes a single T cell receptor (beta chain). This clone was recorded once. No antigen is known for it. Base qualities are not provided; no much larger clone lies one nucleotide away. V and J are truncated by 4 bases and 5 bases respectively, leaving an intervening sequence of 15 bases. The CDR3 holds 14 amino acids from the cysteine to the phenylalanine. The read is trimmed to its CDR3 DNA, 42 bases read in frame from base 1. The germline V gene encodes CDR1 LGHNA and CDR2 YSLEER. The library was prepared using the immunoSEQ multiplex PCR assay. In the source study's methods: A statistical classification framework was built for diagnosing cytomegalovirus status from the catalog of TCR beta chain sequences. TCRdb mirrors the immuneACCESS table, restricted to in-frame sequences. Some clones are absent from its copies; in checked studies, under half trace to an unresolved V gene, and the reason for the others is unknown. V and J calls and clone size are copied from that table; D and trimming were computed from the DNA. The table for this sample lists some 330,000 clones; 86% of them were counted only once. The ten most abundant clones make up 0.75% to 0.85% of the sample.

This sample was taken from a study of cytomegalovirus exposure and HLA in healthy donors (dated by TCRdb to the late 2010s). Study-wide context: A later analysis indicated that the 130 or so validation repertoires were generated on the platform also employed for the roughly 730 repertoires of the first cohort. The study combined high-throughput TCR immunosequencing, statistical association of individual TCRs with disease status, and machine learning to predict cytomegalovirus infection status. In addition to the first cohort of hundreds of subjects, a separate validation cohort of approximately 110 different subjects was used. The aim of the study was to test whether cataloging public T cell receptors could identify signatures of past pathogen exposure.

Separate from the approximately 730-subject first cohort, the validation cohort of some 130 subjects was the group to which the donors belonged. The full study reports these points: The classifier was reported to diagnose cytomegalovirus status with high specificity and sensitivity in both the original cohort and the validation cohort. Subsequent analysis determined that TCRs grouped into clusters in the first cohort also showed a tendency toward co-occurrence across the roughly 110 validation repertoires, and approximately 94% of cluster scores exceeded 0. Most TCR sequences were observed very rarely across donors, whereas some public TCRs were present in many individuals. In the study, 150 to 200 TCR beta chains were listed as associated with cytomegalovirus. The validation cohort had no HLA typing available for a later analysis, so co-occurrence within that cohort was assessed over all 120 or so repertoires. In vitro tests confirmed that a few of the cytomegalovirus-associated TCR beta chains recognize cytomegalovirus antigens. The authors suggested that the approach could potentially be generalized to other disease states and immunological phenotypes.

This receptor was identified in a woman aged 18-29 years in good health and CMV-seronegative. The chain was built from TRBV4-3 and TRBJ2-7; no D segment can be confidently identified. The sequencing input was PBMCs. The CDR3 has the sequence CASSRATSRDEQYF. In nucleotide form, the sequence is TGCGCCAGCAGCCGAGCGACCTCTAGAGACGAGCAGTACTTC.